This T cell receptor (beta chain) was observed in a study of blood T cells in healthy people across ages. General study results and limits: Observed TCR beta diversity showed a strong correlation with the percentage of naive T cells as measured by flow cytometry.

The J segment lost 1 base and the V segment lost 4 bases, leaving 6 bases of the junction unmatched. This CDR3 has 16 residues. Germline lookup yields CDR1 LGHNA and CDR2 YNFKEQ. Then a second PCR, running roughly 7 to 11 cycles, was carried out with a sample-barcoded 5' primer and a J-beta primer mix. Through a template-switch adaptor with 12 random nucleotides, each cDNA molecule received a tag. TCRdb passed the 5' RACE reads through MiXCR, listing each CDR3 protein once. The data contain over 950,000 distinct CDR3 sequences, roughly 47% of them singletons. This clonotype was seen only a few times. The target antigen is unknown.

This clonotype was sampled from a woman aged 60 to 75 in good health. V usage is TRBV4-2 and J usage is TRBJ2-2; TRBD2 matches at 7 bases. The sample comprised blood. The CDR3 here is CASSPKAGLNTGELFF. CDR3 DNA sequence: TGTGCCAGCAGCCCCAAAGCGGGATTGAACACCGGGGAGCTGTTTTTT.